A selection of T cell receptor beta chains follows, all from one sample in a study of regulatory T cells in long-lasting Graves disease. TCRdb used MiXCR to reprocess the multiplex PCR reads, holding one entry per CDR3 protein. This repertoire shows about 440,000 distinct CDR3 sequences, 15% found once; its top ten account for approximately 16%. Another study also made use of these data, one on T cells in Graves' hyperthyroidism and ophthalmopathy.

Material: peripheral blood mononuclear cells (PBMCs), obtained at new diagnosis, from a patient treated with antithyroid drugs. Receptor source: a woman aged 25 to 39 with Graves disease. Both conserved end residues are part of each CDR3. D genes are given only for firm matches. For some rows the clone size is stated as once, few or many, or as a class when expanded; others skip it.

d_gene	v_gene	abundance	j_gene	CDR3nt	CDR3aa
TRBD2	TRBV7-7	few	TRBJ2-5	TGTGCCAGCAGCCCCCCCTTTAGCGGGAGGGCCGGAGAGACCCAGTACTTC	CASSPPFSGRAGETQYF
TRBD2	TRBV6-1	once	TRBJ2-2	TGTGCCAGCAGTCCACTTTTAGCGGGACTGAACACCGGGGAGCTGTTTTTT	CASSPLLAGLNTGELFF
-	TRBV6-4	many	TRBJ1-2	TGTGCCAGCAGTGACGGCGGAATCTATGGCTACACCTTC	CASSDGGIYGYTF
TRBD2	TRBV4-1	-	TRBJ2-7	TGCGCCAGCAGAGCTAGCGGGAGGGACTACGAGCAGTACTTC	CASRASGRDYEQYF
-	TRBV6-1	-	TRBJ2-7	TGTGCCAGCAGCTCGGACACAGGGATATCCTACGAGCAGTACTTC	CASSSDTGISYEQYF
TRBD2	TRBV11-2	-	TRBJ2-5	TGTGCCAGCAGCTTATCGGGACTAGGAAAAGAGACCCAGTACTTC	CASSLSGLGKETQYF
-	TRBV6-1	many	TRBJ2-1	TGTGCCAGCAGTGAACTGCAGGGTATCCCTGAGCAGTTCTTC	CASSELQGIPEQFF
-	TRBV12-3/TRBV12-4	few	TRBJ2-7	TGTGCCAGCAGCGCTAGCTACAATGAGCAGTACTTC	CASSASYNEQYF
TRBD2	TRBV27	few	TRBJ2-3	TGTGCCAGTGCAGCGGGAGGGAACACAGATACGCAGTATTTT	CASAAGGNTDTQYF
TRBD2	TRBV20-1	many	TRBJ2-3	TGCAGTGCCCAAAACGCGGGAGGCGCTCGAACTAGCACAGATACGCAGTATTTT	CSAQNAGGARTSTDTQYF
TRBD2	TRBV6-1	-	TRBJ2-1	TGTGCCAGCAGTAACATCCCGGGACTAGGAAGCTCCTACAATGAGCAGTTCTTC	CASSNIPGLGSSYNEQFF
-	TRBV15	few	TRBJ1-5	TGTGCCACCAGCAGCGGACAGTGGAATCAGCCCCAGCATTTT	CATSSGQWNQPQHF
-	TRBV5-1	few	TRBJ2-7	TGCGCCAGCAGCTTGAGGCTCGGGGTATCCTACGAGCAGTACTTC	CASSLRLGVSYEQYF
-	TRBV3-1	many	TRBJ2-7	TGTGCCAGCAGCCGACAGTCCTTCTCCTACGAGCAGTACTTC	CASSRQSFSYEQYF
-	TRBV18	-	TRBJ1-5	TGTGCCAGCTCCCCTACCTCGCCGGGTATAGGTCAGCCCCAGCATTTT	CASSPTSPGIGQPQHF
-	TRBV5-1	many	TRBJ1-1	TGCGCCAGCAGCAAACAGACAGACAACACTGAAGCTTTCTTT	CASSKQTDNTEAFF